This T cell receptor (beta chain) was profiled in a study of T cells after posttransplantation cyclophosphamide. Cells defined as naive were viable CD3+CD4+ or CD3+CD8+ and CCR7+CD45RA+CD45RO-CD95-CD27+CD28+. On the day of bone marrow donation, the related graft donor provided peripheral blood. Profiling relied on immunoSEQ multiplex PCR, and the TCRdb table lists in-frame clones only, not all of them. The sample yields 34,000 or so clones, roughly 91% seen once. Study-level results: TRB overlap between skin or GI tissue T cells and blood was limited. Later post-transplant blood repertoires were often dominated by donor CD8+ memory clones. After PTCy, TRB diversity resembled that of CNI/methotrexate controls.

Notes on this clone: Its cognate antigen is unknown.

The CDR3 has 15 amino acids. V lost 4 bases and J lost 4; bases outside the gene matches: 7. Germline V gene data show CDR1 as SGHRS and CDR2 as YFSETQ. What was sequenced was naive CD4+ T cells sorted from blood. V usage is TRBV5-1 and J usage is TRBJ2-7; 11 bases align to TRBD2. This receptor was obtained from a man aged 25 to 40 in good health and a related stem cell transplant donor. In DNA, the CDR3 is TGCGCCAGCAGCCAGACTAGCGGGGTAGTGTACGAGCAGTACTTC. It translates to CASSQTSGVVYEQYF. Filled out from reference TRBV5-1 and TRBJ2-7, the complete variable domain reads KAGVTQTPRYLIKTRGQQVTLSCSPISGHRSVSWYQQTPGQGLQFLFEYFSETQRNKGNFPGRFSGRQFSNSRSEMNVSTLELGDSALYLCASSQTSGVVYEQYFGPGTRLTVT.